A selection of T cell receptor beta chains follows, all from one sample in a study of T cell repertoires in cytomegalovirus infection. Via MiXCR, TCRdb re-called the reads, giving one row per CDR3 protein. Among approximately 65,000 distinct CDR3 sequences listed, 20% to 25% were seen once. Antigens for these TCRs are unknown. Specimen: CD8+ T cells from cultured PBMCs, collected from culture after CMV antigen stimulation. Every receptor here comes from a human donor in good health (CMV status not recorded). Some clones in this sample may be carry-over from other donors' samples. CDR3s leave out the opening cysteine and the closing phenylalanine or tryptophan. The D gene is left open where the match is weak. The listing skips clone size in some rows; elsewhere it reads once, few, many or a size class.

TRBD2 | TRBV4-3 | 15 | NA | ASSQVIGAGGLNEQF
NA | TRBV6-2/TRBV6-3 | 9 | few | ASKTGSEQY
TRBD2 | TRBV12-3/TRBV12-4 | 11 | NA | ASGVAGEETQY
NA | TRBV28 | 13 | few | ASSPRPGLDQPQH
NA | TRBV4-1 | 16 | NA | ASSQPSLLGTYTTEAF
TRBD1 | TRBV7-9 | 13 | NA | ASSPRTGAGKTQY
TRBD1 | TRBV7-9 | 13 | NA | ASSLGQGGNTEAF
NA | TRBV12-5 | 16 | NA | ASGLVQDSLYSNQPQH
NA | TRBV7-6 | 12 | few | ASSSSRNTGELF
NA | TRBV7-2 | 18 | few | ASSLDEVRGLRSGNTEAF
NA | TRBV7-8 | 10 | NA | ASSFMNTEAF
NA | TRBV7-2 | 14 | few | ASSPMDRSAGNTIY
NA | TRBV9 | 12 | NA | ASSGGGVPYEQY
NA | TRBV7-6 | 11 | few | ASSSQGTYEQY
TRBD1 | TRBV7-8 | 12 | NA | ASSFRQGNNEQF
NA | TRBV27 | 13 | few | ASSPGRGGAETQY
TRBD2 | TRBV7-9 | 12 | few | ASSSPGGSYEQY
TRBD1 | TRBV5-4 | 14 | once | ASSNEDRGNADTQY
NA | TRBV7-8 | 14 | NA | ASSLGAGWANTEAF
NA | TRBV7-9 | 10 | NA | ASSPQGRGYT
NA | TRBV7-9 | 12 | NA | ASSSAGSYTEAF
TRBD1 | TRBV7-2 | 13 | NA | ASSLEDRKNQPQH
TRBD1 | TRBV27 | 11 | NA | ASRVGTVQEQF
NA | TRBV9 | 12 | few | ASSVGGNNSPLH
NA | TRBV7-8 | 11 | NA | ASSLDRTYEQY
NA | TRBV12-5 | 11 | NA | ASDGEPYNEQF
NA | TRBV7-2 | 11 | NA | ASSPNRVYEQY
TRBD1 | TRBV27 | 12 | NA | ASSWTGKAQPQH
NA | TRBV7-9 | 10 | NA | ASSFRSYEQY
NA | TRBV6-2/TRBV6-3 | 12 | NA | ASTSTGWQDEQY
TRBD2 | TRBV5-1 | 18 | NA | ASSLAPLAGGPRYQETQY
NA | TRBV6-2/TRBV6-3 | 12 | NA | ASSSRDPDNEQF
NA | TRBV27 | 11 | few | ASSRTGDQPQH
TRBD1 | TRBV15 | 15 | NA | ATSSPWDRAQPLEAF
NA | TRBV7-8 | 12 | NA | ASSLSGVNEKLF
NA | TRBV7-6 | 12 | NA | ASSQGLERDEQF
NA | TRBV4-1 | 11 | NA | ASSQRRGYEQY